This TCR beta chain emerged from a study of CD8 T cells in ankylosing spondylitis. Points from the study as a whole: There was a TCR beta motif, made of several highly homologous variants, that appeared characteristic of ankylosing spondylitis blood. Prior work had noted some motif variants in reactive arthritis blood and synovial fluid.

This clonotype was observed at least ten times. The target antigen is unknown. CDR3 length equals 13 residues. Trimming cost V 3 bases and J 7 bases, with 16 bases left between them. Germline V gives CDR1 DFQATT, CDR2 SNEGSKA (reference sequence). TCRdb itself ran the 5' RACE reads through MiXCR, one entry per CDR3 protein. The sample has 500,000 or so distinct CDR3 sequences; about 5.4% are singletons. The gene calls are TRBV20-1 and TRBJ2-7, with D perhaps matching TRBD1 (5 bases). Sequencing was done on a sample of blood, either unsorted or a sorted T cell fraction (not recorded which). The sequence came from a male donor with ankylosing spondylitis. CDR3 in amino acids: CSARSTGSWEQYF. The CDR3 nucleotides read TGCAGTGCTAGGAGTACAGGATCGTGGGAGCAGTACTTC.